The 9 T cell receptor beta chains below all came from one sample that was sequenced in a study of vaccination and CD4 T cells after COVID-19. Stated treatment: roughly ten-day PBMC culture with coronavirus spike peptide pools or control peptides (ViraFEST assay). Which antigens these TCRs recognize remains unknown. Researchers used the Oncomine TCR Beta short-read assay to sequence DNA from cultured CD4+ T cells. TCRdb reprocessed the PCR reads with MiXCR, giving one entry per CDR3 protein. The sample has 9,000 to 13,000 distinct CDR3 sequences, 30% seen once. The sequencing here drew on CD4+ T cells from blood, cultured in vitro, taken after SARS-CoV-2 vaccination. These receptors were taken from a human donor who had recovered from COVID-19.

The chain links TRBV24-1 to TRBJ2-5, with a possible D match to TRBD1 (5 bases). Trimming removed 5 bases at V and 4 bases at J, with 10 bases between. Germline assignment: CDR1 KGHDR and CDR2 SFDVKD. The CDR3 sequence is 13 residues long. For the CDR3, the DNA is TGTGCCACCAGTGTTGGACACCTAGAGACCCAGTACTTC. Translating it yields CATSVGHLETQYF.

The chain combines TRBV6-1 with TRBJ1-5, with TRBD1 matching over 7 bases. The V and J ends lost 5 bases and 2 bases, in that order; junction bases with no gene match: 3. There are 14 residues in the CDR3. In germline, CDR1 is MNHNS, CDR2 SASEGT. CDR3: CASSRGPGNQPQHF. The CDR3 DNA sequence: TGTGCCAGCAGTAGGGGGCCTGGCAATCAGCCCCAGCATTTT.

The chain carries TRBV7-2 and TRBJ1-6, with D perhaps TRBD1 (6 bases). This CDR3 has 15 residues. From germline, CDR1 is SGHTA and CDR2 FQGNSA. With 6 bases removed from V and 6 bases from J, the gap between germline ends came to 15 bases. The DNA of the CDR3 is TGTGCCAGCAGAACCTTGACGGGGGCTAATTCACCCCTCCACTTT. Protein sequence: CASRTLTGANSPLHF.

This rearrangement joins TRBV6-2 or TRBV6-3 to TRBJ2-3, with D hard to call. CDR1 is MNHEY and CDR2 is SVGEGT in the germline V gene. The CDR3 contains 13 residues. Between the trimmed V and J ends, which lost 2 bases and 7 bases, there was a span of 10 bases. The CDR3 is CASSYQLDNTQYF. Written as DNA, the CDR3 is TGTGCCAGCAGTTACCAGTTAGACAATACGCAGTATTTT.

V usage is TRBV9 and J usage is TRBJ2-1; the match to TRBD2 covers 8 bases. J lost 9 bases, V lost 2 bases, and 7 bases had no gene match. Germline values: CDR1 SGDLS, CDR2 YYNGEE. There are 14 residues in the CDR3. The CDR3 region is CASSVSGTRGEQFF. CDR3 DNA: TGTGCCAGCAGCGTCTCCGGGACTAGGGGTGAGCAGTTCTTC.

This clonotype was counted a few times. CDR3 in amino acids: CASSYWGSGTDTQYF. The CDR3 DNA follows: TGTGCCAGCAGTTACTGGGGTAGCGGCACAGATACGCAGTATTTT. The rearrangement uses TRBV6-5 and TRBJ2-3, with a tentative D call TRBD2 (5 bases). V was cut by 1 base and J by 1 base, with 9 bases left in between. CDR3 length: 15 amino acids. The germline V gene has CDR1 MNHEY and CDR2 SVGAGI.

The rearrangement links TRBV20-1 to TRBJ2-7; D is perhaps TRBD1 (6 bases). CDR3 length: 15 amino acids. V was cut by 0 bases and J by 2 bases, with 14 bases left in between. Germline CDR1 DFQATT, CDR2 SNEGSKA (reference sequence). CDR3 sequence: CSARDLQGTTYEQYF. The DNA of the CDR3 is TGCAGTGCTAGAGATCTGCAGGGGACCACCTACGAGCAGTACTTC.

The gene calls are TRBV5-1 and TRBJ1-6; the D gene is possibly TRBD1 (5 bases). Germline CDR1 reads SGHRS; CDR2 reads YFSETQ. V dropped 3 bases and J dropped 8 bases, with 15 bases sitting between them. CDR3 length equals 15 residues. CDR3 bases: TGCGCCAGCAGCTGGGGTGGCAGGGAATATTCACCCCTCCACTTT. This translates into CASSWGGREYSPLHF.

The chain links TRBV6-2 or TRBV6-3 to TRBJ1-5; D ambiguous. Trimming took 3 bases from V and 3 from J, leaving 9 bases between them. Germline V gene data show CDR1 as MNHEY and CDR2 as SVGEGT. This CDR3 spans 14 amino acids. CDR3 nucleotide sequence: TGTGCCAGCAGTTATTGGCCAGACAATCAGCCCCAGCATTTT. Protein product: CASSYWPDNQPQHF.